This is a list of T cell receptor beta chains from one sample in a study of blood T cell repertoires in COVID-19. Produced via immunoSEQ multiplex PCR; TCRdb's table is partial and in-frame only. Seen here are fewer than 250,000 clones, about nine tenths observed once, and the top ten hold more than 0.7%. Sequencing was done on a sample of peripheral blood. The receptors shown here come from a woman aged 70-85 years with acute or convalescent COVID-19. The CDR3 runs from the conserved cysteine through the conserved F or W. A D gene is named only where the DNA matches it firmly. For some rows the clone size is stated as once, few or many, or as a class when expanded; others skip it.

TRBD1 | TRBJ1-6 | TRBV19 | - | TGTGCCAGTAGTGGGGGACAGCGCAATTCACCCCTCCACTTT | CASSGGQRNSPLHF
- | TRBJ1-2 | TRBV10-3 | - | TGTGCCATCAGCGGAGGTTCAGTACTCGGGTCCTATGGCTACACCTTC | CAISGGSVLGSYGYTF
- | TRBJ2-7 | TRBV6-2/TRBV6-3 | - | TGTGCCAGCAGTTACTCCTTGCGCGAGCAGTACTTC | CASSYSLREQYF
- | TRBJ1-2 | TRBV5-1 | once | TGCGCCAGCAGCTTGGACGGAGCGAGTGATGGCTACACCTTC | CASSLDGASDGYTF
TRBD1 | TRBJ1-1 | TRBV28 | - | TGTGCCAGCAGCGTAGGGACAGGGAACACTGAAGCTTTCTTT | CASSVGTGNTEAFF
TRBD1 | TRBJ1-3 | TRBV7-2 | - | TGTGCCAGCAGCCAGGGACAGGGGAGAAACACCATATATTTT | CASSQGQGRNTIYF
TRBD1 | TRBJ1-4 | TRBV28 | few | TGTGCCAGCAGACTTACAGGGGGAGGTGAAAAACTGTTTTTT | CASRLTGGGEKLFF
- | TRBJ2-7 | TRBV28 | few | TGTGCCAGCAGTCCTCCGGGAGCTTCCTACGAGCAGTACTTC | CASSPPGASYEQYF
TRBD2 | TRBJ2-3 | TRBV29-1 | - | TGCAGCGTTGGGACGAATAGCGGGAGATTTGCAGATACGCAGTATTTT | CSVGTNSGRFADTQYF
TRBD2 | TRBJ2-7 | TRBV10-2 | - | TGCGCCAGCAGTGAGCCTAGGGCAACGGCGGGAGTGGGTGAGCAGTACTTC | CASSEPRATAGVGEQYF
TRBD2 | TRBJ2-1 | TRBV10-1 | - | TGCGCCAGCAGTGAGTCCATGGTAGCGGGGTACGATGAGCAGTTCTTC | CASSESMVAGYDEQFF
TRBD1 | TRBJ1-2 | TRBV7-2 | - | TGTGCCTTAAGACAGGGGGCCGGTTATGGCTACACCTTC | CALRQGAGYGYTF
- | TRBJ2-6 | TRBV11-2 | once | TGTGCCAGCAGCTTCCTCCCGACCGGGTCTGGGGCCAACGTCCTGACTTTC | CASSFLPTGSGANVLTF
TRBD1 | TRBJ1-4 | TRBV9 | - | TGTGCCAGCAGCGCGGGGGACAGGGGTAATAATGAAAAACTGTTTTTT | CASSAGDRGNNEKLFF
- | TRBJ2-7 | TRBV11-2 | - | TGTGCCAGCAGCTTACGAGCCTACGAGCAGTACTTC | CASSLRAYEQYF
TRBD1 | TRBJ2-5 | TRBV2 | - | TGTGCCACCCGAGAGACAGGGGGCTTGAAAGAGACCCAGTACTTC | CATRETGGLKETQYF
- | TRBJ2-3 | TRBV7-2 | - | TGTGCCAGCAGCTTCCGCGCAGATACGCAGTATTTT | CASSFRADTQYF
- | TRBJ1-4 | TRBV11-3 | once | TGTGCCAGCAGCTCTCTCCTGAATGAAAAACTGTTTTTT | CASSSLLNEKLFF
TRBD1 | TRBJ2-7 | TRBV2 | - | TGTGCCAGCAGGGAGTCGGGACAGCCGACCTACGAGCAGTACTTC | CASRESGQPTYEQYF
- | TRBJ1-6 | TRBV27 | - | TGTGCCAGCAGTTTATGGAACAGCCTTTCTACCCTCCACTTT | CASSLWNSLSTLHF
- | TRBJ2-3 | TRBV14 | - | TGTGCCAGCAGTGAACTCACTATTCTAGCACCCGATACGCAGTATTTT | CASSELTILAPDTQYF
TRBD1 | TRBJ1-6 | TRBV11-2 | once | TGTGCCAGCAGCCCCCGACAGGGAAGTCCCCTCCACTTT | CASSPRQGSPLHF
- | TRBJ1-2 | TRBV24-1 | - | TGTGCCACCAGTGAGGGAGGACGGGAGAATGGCTACACCTTC | CATSEGGRENGYTF
- | TRBJ2-3 | TRBV3-1/TRBV3-2 | - | TGTGCCAGCAGCCCTCGGGGAGATACGCAGTATTTT | CASSPRGDTQYF
- | TRBJ1-2 | TRBV11-2 | - | TGTGCCAGCAGCCCAGACAGTAACTATGGCTACACCTTC | CASSPDSNYGYTF
- | TRBJ1-2 | TRBV19 | - | TGTGCCAGTAGGCTTAAGACATCATCTAACTATGGCTACACCTTC | CASRLKTSSNYGYTF
TRBD2 | TRBJ2-2 | TRBV5-1 | few | TGCGCCAGCAGCTTACCGGGACTAGTGGGTACCGGGGAGCTGTTTTTT | CASSLPGLVGTGELFF
- | TRBJ2-7 | TRBV11-2 | once | TGTGCCAGCAGCCCCGCCATGCTAGCCCGAGCTCAGTACTTC | CASSPAMLARAQYF
TRBD2 | TRBJ2-1 | TRBV28 | - | TGTGCCAGCAGTTTCCCTGGACTAGCGTACTACAATGAGCAGTTCTTC | CASSFPGLAYYNEQFF
- | TRBJ2-2 | TRBV19 | - | TGTGCCAGTAGTTCCAGATCCGGGGGGACAGGGAACACCGGGGAGCTGTTTTTT | CASSSRSGGTGNTGELFF
- | TRBJ1-1 | TRBV6-1 | - | TGTGCCAGCAGCCCGAACCGGGACAAAAATGAAGCTTTCTTT | CASSPNRDKNEAFF
- | TRBJ2-7 | TRBV29-1 | - | TGCAGCATGTCCGGGGAGAGCTACGAGCAGTACTTC | CSMSGESYEQYF
TRBD2 | TRBJ2-1 | TRBV5-4 | - | TGTGCCAGCAGTTCGAATCCCGGGACTAGCAATGAGCAGTTCTTC | CASSSNPGTSNEQFF
- | TRBJ1-1 | TRBV27 | - | TGTGCCAGCAGTTTTTACCCAGGGGCGGGTAACACTGAAGCTTTCTTT | CASSFYPGAGNTEAFF
- | TRBJ2-3 | TRBV7-3 | - | TGTGCCAGCAGCTCTAACCCCGCTAGCACAGATACGCAGTATTTT | CASSSNPASTDTQYF
TRBD2 | TRBJ2-3 | TRBV28 | - | TGTGCCAGCGGGTCGAGCGGGAGGATATCGGGCACAGATACGCAGTATTTT | CASGSSGRISGTDTQYF
- | TRBJ2-7 | TRBV7-9 | - | TGTGCCAGCACCGATAACACCCCCTACGAGCAGTACTTC | CASTDNTPYEQYF
- | TRBJ1-1 | TRBV6-2/TRBV6-3 | - | TGTGCCAGCAGCTTGGTAGACACTGAAGCTTTCTTT | CASSLVDTEAFF
- | TRBJ1-2 | TRBV6-2/TRBV6-3 | - | TGTGCCAGCAGTTACCCCCGACCGGGACCCGGAGGGTATGGCTACACCTTC | CASSYPRPGPGGYGYTF
TRBD1 | TRBJ1-3 | TRBV18 | - | TGTGCCAGCTCGCGACAGGGCTCGGGAAACACCATATATTTT | CASSRQGSGNTIYF
- | TRBJ1-4 | TRBV4-1 | - | TGCGCCAGCAGCCAAGAGGTCGCCCGGGGTGGAAAACTGTTTTTT | CASSQEVARGGKLFF
TRBD2 | TRBJ2-7 | TRBV6-6 | - | TGTGCCAGCGGGGGACTAGGCCGCGAGCAGTACTTC | CASGGLGREQYF
- | TRBJ1-5 | TRBV2 | - | TGTGCCAGCAGTCCACAGGAAAATCAGCCCCAGCATTTT | CASSPQENQPQHF
TRBD2 | TRBJ2-5 | TRBV18 | - | TGTGCCAGCTCACCTTTCCGACTAGCGGAACAAGAGACCCAGTACTTC | CASSPFRLAEQETQYF
- | TRBJ1-4 | TRBV20-1 | - | TGCAGTGCTAGTAGGGCAGGGACTAATGAAAAACTGTTTTTT | CSASRAGTNEKLFF
TRBD1 | TRBJ2-2 | TRBV6-5 | - | TGTGCCAGCAGTTACGGAGACAGGGAAAGGGGGGAGCTGTTTTTT | CASSYGDRERGELFF
- | TRBJ1-1 | TRBV18 | - | TGTGCCAGCTCACCTCGGGGTCACCCGGGGGACACTGAAGCTTTCTTT | CASSPRGHPGDTEAFF
- | TRBJ2-3 | TRBV11-2 | - | TGTGCCAGCAGCATGGAGGGGGATACGCAGTATTTT | CASSMEGDTQYF
TRBD1 | TRBJ2-2 | TRBV5-5 | - | TGTGCCAGCAGCTTAAACCCACAGGGGGTGGTCACCGGGGAGCTGTTTTTT | CASSLNPQGVVTGELFF
TRBD2 | TRBJ2-1 | TRBV24-1 | - | TGTGCCACCAGTGACCCGGGACTAGCGGGAGTCAATGAGCAGTTCTTC | CATSDPGLAGVNEQFF
- | TRBJ1-6 | TRBV5-6 | - | TGTGCCCCGTTGGGCCAACAAGGCAGCTCCTATAATTCACCCCTCCACTTT | CAPLGQQGSSYNSPLHF
TRBD1 | TRBJ2-1 | TRBV7-2 | - | TGTGCCAGCAGCACATCCGGGACAGGGAAAAATGAGCAGTTCTTC | CASSTSGTGKNEQFF
TRBD2 | TRBJ2-2 | TRBV3-1/TRBV3-2 | - | TGTGCCAGCAGCCGCCAAGATAGTGGGGGGACTAGCGGTTACACCGGGGAGCTGTTTTTT | CASSRQDSGGTSGYTGELFF